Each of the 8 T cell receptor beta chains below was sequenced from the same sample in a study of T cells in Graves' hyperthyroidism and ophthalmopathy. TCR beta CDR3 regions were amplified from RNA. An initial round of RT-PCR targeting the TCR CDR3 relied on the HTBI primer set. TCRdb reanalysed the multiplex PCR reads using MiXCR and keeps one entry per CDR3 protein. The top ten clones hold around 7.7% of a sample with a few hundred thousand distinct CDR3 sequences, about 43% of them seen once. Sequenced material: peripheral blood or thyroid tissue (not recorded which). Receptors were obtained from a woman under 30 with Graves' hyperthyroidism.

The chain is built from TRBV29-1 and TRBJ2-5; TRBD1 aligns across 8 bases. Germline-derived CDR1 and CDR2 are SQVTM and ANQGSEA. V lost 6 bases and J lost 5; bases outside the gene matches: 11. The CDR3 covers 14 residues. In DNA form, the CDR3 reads TGCAGCGTGTTTGGAAGGACAGGGATGGAGACCCAGTACTTC. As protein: CSVFGRTGMETQYF.

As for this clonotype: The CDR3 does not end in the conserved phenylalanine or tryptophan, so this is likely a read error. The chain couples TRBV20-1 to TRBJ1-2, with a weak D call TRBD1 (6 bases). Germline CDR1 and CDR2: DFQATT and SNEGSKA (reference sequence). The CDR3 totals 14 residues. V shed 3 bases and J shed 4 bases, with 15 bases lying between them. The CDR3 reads CSARQTGTSYGYTV. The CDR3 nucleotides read TGCAGTGCTAGGCAAACCGGGACAAGCTATGGCTACACCGTC.

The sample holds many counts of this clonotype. The CDR3 region is CSARSYRDRVYEQYF. CDR3 DNA: TGCAGTGCTAGATCCTACCGGGACAGGGTGTACGAGCAGTACTTC. The J gene is TRBJ2-7, the V gene TRBV20-1; the match to TRBD1 covers 9 bases. The ends lost 2 bases at V and 4 bases at J; junction bases unmatched: 9. This CDR3 has 15 residues. Germline V gene data show CDR1 as DFQATT and CDR2 as SNEGSKA (reference sequence).

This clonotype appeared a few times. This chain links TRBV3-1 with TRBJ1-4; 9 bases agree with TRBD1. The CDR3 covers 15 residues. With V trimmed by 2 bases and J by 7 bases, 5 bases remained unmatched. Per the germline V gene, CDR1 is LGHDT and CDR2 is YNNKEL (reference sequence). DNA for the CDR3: TGTGCCAGCAGCCAACCGGGACAGGGTAGTGAAAAACTGTTTTTT. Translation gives CASSQPGQGSEKLFF.

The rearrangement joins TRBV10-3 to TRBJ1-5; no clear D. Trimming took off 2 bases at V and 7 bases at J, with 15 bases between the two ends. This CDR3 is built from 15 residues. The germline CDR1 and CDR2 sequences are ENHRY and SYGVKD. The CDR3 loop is CAISEKVGDNQPQHF. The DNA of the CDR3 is TGTGCCATCAGTGAGAAGGTCGGGGATAACCAGCCCCAGCATTTT.

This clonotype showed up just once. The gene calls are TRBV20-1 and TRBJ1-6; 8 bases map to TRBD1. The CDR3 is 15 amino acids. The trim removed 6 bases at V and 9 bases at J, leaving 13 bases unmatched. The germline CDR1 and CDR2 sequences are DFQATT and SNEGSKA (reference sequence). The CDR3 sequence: CSAPGQGIVGSPLHF. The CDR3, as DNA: TGCAGTGCCCCAGGACAGGGCATAGTAGGTTCACCCCTCCACTTT.

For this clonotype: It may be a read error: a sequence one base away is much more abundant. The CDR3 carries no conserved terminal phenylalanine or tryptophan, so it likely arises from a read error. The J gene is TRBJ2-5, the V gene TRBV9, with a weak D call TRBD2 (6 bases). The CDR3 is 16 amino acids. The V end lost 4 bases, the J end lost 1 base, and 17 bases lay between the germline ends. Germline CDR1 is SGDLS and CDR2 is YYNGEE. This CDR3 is CASSSRKGGTQETQYL. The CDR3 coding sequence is TGTGCCAGCAGCTCCCGGAAGGGCGGGACCCAAGAGACCCAGTACCTC.

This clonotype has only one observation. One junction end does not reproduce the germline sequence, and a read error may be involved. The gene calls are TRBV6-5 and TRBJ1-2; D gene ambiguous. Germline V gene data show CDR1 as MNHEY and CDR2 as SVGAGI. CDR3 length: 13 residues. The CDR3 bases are TGTGCCGGCAGTTACGGAGGGTGGTATGGCTACACCTTC. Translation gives CAGSYGGWYGYTF.